This section outlines one T cell receptor (beta chain) sequence together with its context. Its antigen is currently unknown. The repertoire was sequenced with immunoSEQ multiplex PCR; TCRdb's copy has only in-frame clones and lacks some. The table lists about 11,000 clones, about 81% of them singletons. Allogeneic regulatory or mature dendritic cells were co-cultured for under six days with CFSE-labeled sorted T cells at 1:10. Memory T cells were CD45RO+, naive were CD45RA+, sorted by FACS. The data were taken from a study of regulatory dendritic cells for organ transplantation. Study observations and caveats: Naive CD4+ and CD8+ repertoires were highly diverse; memory CD8+ was most oligoclonal.

The germline V gene encodes CDR1 SGHVS and CDR2 FQNEAQ. After removal of 6 bases from V and 0 bases from J, the junction contained 2 bases not matched to a gene. The CDR3 length is 15 residues. Specimen: memory CD4+ T cells from blood cultured with regulatory dendritic cells. Subset indicated: CD45RO+ memory T cells. The V call is TRBV7-8, the J call TRBJ2-7, with 13 bases matching TRBD2. This TCR derives from a human donor in good health. The CDR3 region is CASRGLAGTSYEQYF. In DNA form, the CDR3 reads TGTGCCAGCAGGGGACTAGCGGGGACCTCCTACGAGCAGTACTTC.